This is a list of T cell receptor beta chains from one sample in a study of blood T cell repertoires in COVID-19. Profiling relied on immunoSEQ multiplex PCR, and the TCRdb table lists in-frame clones only, not all of them. The sample has some 190,000 clones; roughly 90% are singletons. Sequenced sample: peripheral blood. The receptors stem from a woman in her thirties or forties who had recovered from COVID-19. Both conserved end residues are part of each CDR3. A D gene is named only where the DNA matches it firmly. Rows give clone size only sometimes, using once, few, many, or a class for an expanded clone.

d_gene	v_gene	j_gene	abundance	CDR3nt	CDR3aa
TRBD1	TRBV29-1	TRBJ1-1	-	TGCAGCGTTGAGGGACAGGAGAACACTGAAGCTTTCTTT	CSVEGQENTEAFF
-	TRBV4-3	TRBJ2-2	-	TGCGCCAGCAGCCGCTTAGCCCTGGGAGGAAACACCGGGGAGCTGTTTTTT	CASSRLALGGNTGELFF
TRBD1	TRBV11-2	TRBJ2-1	-	TGTGCCAGCAGCTTAGACCGGGACAGGGGTTTCGATGAGCAGTTCTTC	CASSLDRDRGFDEQFF
-	TRBV2	TRBJ1-1	-	TGTGCCAGCAGCGGACAGTGGAACACTGAAGCTTTCTTT	CASSGQWNTEAFF
-	TRBV7-8	TRBJ2-4	many	TGTGCCAGCAGCCCGGCTTACAGGGAGGGTGGAAACATTCAGTACTTC	CASSPAYREGGNIQYF
TRBD2	TRBV2	TRBJ2-1	-	TGTGCCAGCAGTGCGGAGGGACTAGGGAATGAGCAGTTCTTC	CASSAEGLGNEQFF
TRBD2	TRBV15	TRBJ2-1	-	TGTGCCACCAGCAGAGATTGGTCGACTAGCGGGAGGACCCATGAGCAGTTCTTC	CATSRDWSTSGRTHEQFF
TRBD2	TRBV3-1/TRBV3-2	TRBJ2-3	once	TGTGCCAGCAGCCCACTAGCGGGAGGGCCTGGGGATACGCAGTATTTT	CASSPLAGGPGDTQYF
TRBD1	TRBV6-1	TRBJ1-1	-	TGTGCCAGCAGTGACCCTCCGGGACAGAGGAACACTGAAGCTTTCTTT	CASSDPPGQRNTEAFF
-	TRBV12-3/TRBV12-4	TRBJ1-2	-	TGTGCCAGCAGTCCACAGAGAATCTATGGCTACACCTTC	CASSPQRIYGYTF
TRBD1	TRBV3-1/TRBV3-2	TRBJ1-1	-	TGTGCCAGCAGCCAACTGCTGCAGGGGGCCACTGAAGCTTTCTTT	CASSQLLQGATEAFF
-	TRBV19	TRBJ2-1	-	TGTGCCAGTAGAACCTGGGGTGACTACGACAATGAGCAGTTCTTC	CASRTWGDYDNEQFF
-	TRBV19	TRBJ1-5	-	TGTGCCAGTAGTATACGGGAGTTCGCGGATAACAATCAGCCCCAGCATTTT	CASSIREFADNNQPQHF
-	TRBV7-3	TRBJ2-5	once	TGTGCCAGCAGCGCCCACAGCGGTCAAGAGACCCAGTACTTC	CASSAHSGQETQYF
TRBD1	TRBV28	TRBJ2-4	-	TGTGCCAGCGGCAGACAGGGGGCGGACATTCAGTACTTC	CASGRQGADIQYF
TRBD1	TRBV7-8	TRBJ1-2	-	TGTGCCAGCAGCTTCTCCGAAAGCAGGGGGCGCGTCTATGGCTACACCTTC	CASSFSESRGRVYGYTF
TRBD1	TRBV28	TRBJ1-2	-	TGTGCCAGCAGGGCGCCCGGGACAGGGATCTATGGCTACACCTTC	CASRAPGTGIYGYTF
TRBD1	TRBV9	TRBJ2-3	-	TGTGCCAGCAGCGTAGCTACCCAGGGGGCCGTACATACGCAGTATTTT	CASSVATQGAVHTQYF
-	TRBV5-1	TRBJ2-7	-	TGCGCCAGCAGCTTGGGGACAGCTACCTACGAGCAGTACTTC	CASSLGTATYEQYF
-	TRBV18	TRBJ2-3	few	TGTGCCAGCTCACCACCTCTCCTGGCCCAAGCTAGTGATACGCAGTATTTT	CASSPPLLAQASDTQYF
TRBD2	TRBV7-8	TRBJ2-1	-	TGTGCCAGCAGCTCCGGGACTAACAATGAGCAGTTCTTC	CASSSGTNNEQFF
TRBD2	TRBV6-5	TRBJ2-7	-	TGTGCCAGCAGGACTAGCGGCCTGTCCTACGAGCAGTACTTC	CASRTSGLSYEQYF
-	TRBV7-8	TRBJ2-7	-	TGTGCCAGCAGCTTGGCGAGGCTAGCTCTTTACTCCTACGAGCAGTACTTC	CASSLARLALYSYEQYF
-	TRBV30	TRBJ1-1	-	TGTGCCTGGAGTATGACTTACACTGAAGCTTTCTTT	CAWSMTYTEAFF
-	TRBV7-9	TRBJ1-5	-	TGTGCCAGCAGCCGCTTCGGTACAGGCGACAATCAGCCCCAGCATTTT	CASSRFGTGDNQPQHF
-	TRBV27	TRBJ2-3	-	TGTGCCAGCAGTTTCCTACGCACAGATACGCAGTATTTT	CASSFLRTDTQYF
TRBD2	TRBV7-9	TRBJ2-7	once	TGTGCCAGCAGCTTTGTGTGGACTAGCGGCCCATTTTCAGGCTACGAGCAGTACTTC	CASSFVWTSGPFSGYEQYF
-	TRBV20-1	TRBJ2-2	-	TGCAGTGCTAGTGGGCCCGGGGAGCTGTTTTTT	CSASGPGELFF
-	TRBV7-8	TRBJ1-5	few	TGTGCCAGCAGCCTACGCGAGGGTGATCAGCCCCAGCATTTT	CASSLREGDQPQHF
-	TRBV7-6	TRBJ2-2	-	TGTGCCAGCAGCTTAGCGACGGGGTTAGACGGGGAGCTGTTTTTT	CASSLATGLDGELFF
TRBD1	TRBV4-2	TRBJ2-1	-	TGTGCCAGCAGCCAAGGGGACAGTCATTCCTACAATGAGCAGTTCTTC	CASSQGDSHSYNEQFF
TRBD2	TRBV11-3	TRBJ2-1	-	TGTGCCAGCAGCTTAGGCTCTAGCGGAGACAATGAGCAGTTCTTC	CASSLGSSGDNEQFF
-	TRBV10-3	TRBJ1-5	few	TGTGCCACTAAAGTTACAGAGAATCAGCCCCAGCATTTT	CATKVTENQPQHF
TRBD2	TRBV7-2	TRBJ2-5	-	TGTGCCAGCATCTTAGCGGGAGAGATCGAGACCCAGTACTTC	CASILAGEIETQYF
-	TRBV4-2	TRBJ2-1	-	TGTGCCAGCAGCCAAGAAGCGTATAGCTCCTACAATGAGCAGTTCTTC	CASSQEAYSSYNEQFF
TRBD1	TRBV27	TRBJ1-2	-	TGTGCCAGCAGTCCCCTCGTAGGACAGGGCGGCTACACCTTC	CASSPLVGQGGYTF
TRBD2	TRBV19	TRBJ2-7	-	TGTGCCAGTAGTATTGGACTAGCGGGAGGCTCCGCGGGCGAGCAGTACTTC	CASSIGLAGGSAGEQYF
-	TRBV2	TRBJ2-2	few	TGTGCCAGCGTGGCCCCGAACACCGGGGAGCTGTTTTTT	CASVAPNTGELFF
-	TRBV28	TRBJ2-3	-	TGTGCCAGCAGTCCCCCCGCAGGGTTGGGCACAGATACGCAGTATTTT	CASSPPAGLGTDTQYF
-	TRBV6-5	TRBJ1-6	-	TGTGCCAGCGGGGTCAGGGGCGGCCATTCACCCCTCCACTTT	CASGVRGGHSPLHF
-	TRBV4-1	TRBJ2-7	-	TGCGCCAGCAGCCAAGAGCAGGCCTACGAGCAGTACTTC	CASSQEQAYEQYF
-	TRBV6-5	TRBJ2-1	-	TGTGCCAGCAGTTACGTCCTGAGCTCCTACAATGAGCAGTTCTTC	CASSYVLSSYNEQFF